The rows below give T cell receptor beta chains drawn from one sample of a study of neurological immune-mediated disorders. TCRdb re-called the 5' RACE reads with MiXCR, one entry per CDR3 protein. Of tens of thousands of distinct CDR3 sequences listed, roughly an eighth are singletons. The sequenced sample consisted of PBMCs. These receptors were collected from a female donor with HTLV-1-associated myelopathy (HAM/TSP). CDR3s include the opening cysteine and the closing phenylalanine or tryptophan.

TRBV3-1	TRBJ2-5	CASSQNLAGDQETQYF
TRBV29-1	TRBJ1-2	CSADSYYGYTF
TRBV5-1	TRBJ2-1	CASSLGTYLMNEQFF
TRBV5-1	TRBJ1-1	CASSPGAGEAFF
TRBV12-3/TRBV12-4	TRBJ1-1	CASRGTGGGWTEAFF
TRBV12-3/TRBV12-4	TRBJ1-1	CASSGQGLITEAFF
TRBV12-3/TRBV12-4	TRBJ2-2	CASRPSGQDNTGELFF
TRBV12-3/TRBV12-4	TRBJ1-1	CASSRTGTDTEAFF
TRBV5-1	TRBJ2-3	CASSLGSLLTDTQYF
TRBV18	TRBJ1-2	CASSGTYGYTF
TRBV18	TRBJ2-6	CASSPVMAGANVLTF
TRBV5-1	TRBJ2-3	CASSSGITDTQYF
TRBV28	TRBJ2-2	CASSTSGDTGELFF
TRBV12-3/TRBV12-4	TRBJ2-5	CASSSVGAVGETQYF
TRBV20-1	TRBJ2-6	CSARDYQAGANVLTF
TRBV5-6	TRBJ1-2	CASSSTGGQAARGYTF
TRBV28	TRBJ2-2	CASSVMGNTGELFF
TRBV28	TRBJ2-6	CASSSGGPIGANVLTF
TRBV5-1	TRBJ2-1	CASSFRRGDEQFF
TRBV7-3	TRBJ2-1	CASSYDAYNEQFF
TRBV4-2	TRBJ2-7	CASSPEGTGPYEQYF
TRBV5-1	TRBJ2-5	CASSQSRRGKETQYF
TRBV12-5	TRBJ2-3	CASGLLDTQYF
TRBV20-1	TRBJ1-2	CSATDRGFGYTF
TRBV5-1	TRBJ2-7	CASSLSSSGYEQYF
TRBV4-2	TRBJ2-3	CASSQRPGGAMDTQYF
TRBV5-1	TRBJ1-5	CASSLEPTGVQNQPQHF
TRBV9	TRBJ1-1	CASSGWTGSNTEAFF
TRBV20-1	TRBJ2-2	CSARDTGLLNTGELFF
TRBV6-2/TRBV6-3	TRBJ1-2	CASSYGGAQMAYGYTF
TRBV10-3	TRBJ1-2	CAISGTPNRDLNYGYTF
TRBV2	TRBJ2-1	CASSVGNEQFF
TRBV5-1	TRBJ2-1	CASSLGGEIRLNEQFF
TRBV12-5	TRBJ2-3	CASGPGLAQDTQYF
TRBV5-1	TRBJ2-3	CASSPGDTSTDTQYF
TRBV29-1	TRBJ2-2	CSVVGQEKTGELFF
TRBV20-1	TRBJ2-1	CSARASQSSYNEQFF
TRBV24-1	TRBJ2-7	CATSDQSGGYEQYF
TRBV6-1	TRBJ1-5	CASSDNSNQPQHF
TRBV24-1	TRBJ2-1	CATSDVHSGGVDEQFF
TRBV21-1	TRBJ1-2	CASSTNTPGQYGYTF
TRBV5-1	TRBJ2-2	CASSLRGGGVDGELFF
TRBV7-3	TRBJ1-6	CASSSTGSYNSPLHF
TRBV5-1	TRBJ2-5	CASSLGGSLETQYF
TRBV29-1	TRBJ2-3	CSVEIGSADTQYF
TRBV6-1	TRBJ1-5	CASSRDRIGNQPQHF
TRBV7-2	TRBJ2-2	CASSPQSTGPGELFF
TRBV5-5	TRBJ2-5	CASSLFTGNQETQYF
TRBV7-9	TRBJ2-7	CASVRDRGSEQYF
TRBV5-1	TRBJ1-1	CASCIGTENTEAFF
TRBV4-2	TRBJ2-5	CASSHRPNRDPRGETQYF
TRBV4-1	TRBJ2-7	CASSQAASRGGRYEQYF
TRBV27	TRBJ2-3	CASSSKGGRDTQYF
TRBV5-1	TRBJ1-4	CASRRDGGATNEKLFF
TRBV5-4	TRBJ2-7	CASSFGGRTYEQYF
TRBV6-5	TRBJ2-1	CASSHHPGTSGYNEQFF
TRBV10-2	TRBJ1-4	CACSVEPTEKLFF
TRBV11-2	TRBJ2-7	CASSRLTGGAFPLSYEQYF
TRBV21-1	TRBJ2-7	CASSKDTGSYEQYF